The 5 T cell receptor beta chains in this list originate from one sample, sequenced in a study of T cells of healthy individuals. TCRdb ran MiXCR on the 5' RACE reads and lists one entry per CDR3 protein. The repertoire holds approximately 52,000 distinct CDR3 sequences, with under 15% as singletons. The receptors were sampled from a human donor in good health.

This clonotype was recorded many times. This CDR3 reads CSVLDSTNYGYTF. CDR3 sequence (DNA): TGCAGCGTCCTGGACAGCACTAACTATGGCTACACCTTC. The chain joins TRBV29-1 to TRBJ1-2; D might be TRBD1 (6 bases). In germline, CDR1 is SQVTM, CDR2 ANQGSEA. V shed 6 bases and J shed 0 bases, with 11 bases lying between them. CDR3 length: 13 amino acids.

The chain links TRBV6-1 to TRBJ2-3; the D is unclear. V was clipped by 0 bases and J by 11 bases, with 3 bases between them. Germline values: CDR1 MNHNS, CDR2 SASEGT. The CDR3 has 10 amino acids. The DNA of the CDR3 is TGTGCCAGCAGTGAAGCGCAGCAGTATTTT. This gives the protein CASSEAQQYF.

The gene calls are TRBV2 and TRBJ2-2; TRBD2 aligns across 7 bases. After removal of 7 bases from V and 4 bases from J, the junction contained 9 bases not matched to a gene. CDR1 and CDR2 from the germline V gene are SNHLY and FYNNEI. The CDR3 has 15 amino acids. The CDR3 spells CASTTGTTPTGELFF. Written as DNA, the CDR3 is TGTGCCAGCACCACCGGGACTACGCCCACCGGGGAGCTGTTTTTT.

CDR3 region: CASSHESGISGHEQFF. In DNA form, the CDR3 reads TGTGCCAGCTCCCACGAGTCCGGGATCAGTGGCCATGAGCAGTTCTTC. V usage is TRBV18 and J usage is TRBJ2-1, with D possibly matching TRBD2 (5 bases). The germline gives CDR1 KGHSH, CDR2 LQKENI. This CDR3 is built from 16 residues. V was clipped by 6 bases and J by 8 bases, with 23 bases between them.

This clonotype was seen ten or more times. The CDR3 is CASSYRQINQPQHF. In DNA form, the CDR3 reads TGTGCCAGCAGTTACAGGCAGATCAATCAGCCCCAGCATTTT. This chain links TRBV6-6 with TRBJ1-5; D is unresolved. The CDR3 spans 14 residues. The V gene's germline CDR1 is MNHNY and CDR2 SVGAGI (reference sequence). V lost 2 bases to trimming and J lost 3 bases, with 8 bases between them.